The 7 T cell receptor beta chains in this list originate from one sample, sequenced in a study of a mutant IDH1 vaccine in newly diagnosed glioma. These receptors' antigens are unknown. Generated by immunoSEQ multiplex PCR, the TCRdb table keeps only in-frame clones and is missing some. The profile shows 57,000 or so clones, 70% to 85% of them singletons. Described time point: week 11, during vaccination. The vaccine gave 300 ug of a 20-mer mutant IDH1 peptide subcutaneously per dose. The sample was PBMCs, taken from a glioma patient whose treatment included an IDH1 peptide vaccine. The receptors come from a man younger than 45 with glioma.

CDR3 in DNA: TGTGCCAGCACTGAGGGAAAGGTCTACAATGAGCAGTTCTTC. Encoded protein: CASTEGKVYNEQFF. V is TRBV2 and J is TRBJ2-1, with a possible D match to TRBD2 (5 bases). Germline V gene sequence: CDR1 SNHLY, CDR2 FYNNEI. This CDR3 has 14 residues. The V gene lost 7 bases and the J gene lost 3 bases, with 13 bases spanning the gap.

The chain recombines TRBV19 with TRBJ2-7; 7 bases are shared with TRBD1. The CDR3 has 14 residues. J was trimmed by 5 bases and V by 6 bases; bases with no gene match: 10. Germline V gene data show CDR1 as LNHDA and CDR2 as SQIVND (reference sequence). The CDR3 region is CASSYSDRIDEQYF. CDR3 DNA sequence: TGTGCCAGTAGCTACTCGGACAGGATCGACGAGCAGTACTTC.

The chain carries TRBV2 and TRBJ1-2; D may be TRBD1 (6 bases). The V end lost 0 bases, the J end lost 3 bases, and 11 bases lay between the germline ends. CDR3 length equals 15 residues. Germline assignment: CDR1 SNHLY and CDR2 FYNNEI. The DNA of the CDR3 is TGTGCCAGCAGTGAAGCGCTTCAGGGGTACTATGGCTACACCTTC. This gives the protein CASSEALQGYYGYTF.

The chain couples TRBV19 to TRBJ1-6, with D perhaps matching TRBD1 (5 bases). The CDR3 has 16 residues. CDR1 LNHDA and CDR2 SQIVND come from the germline V gene (reference sequence). The ends were cut back, 5 bases at V and 6 bases at J, with 17 bases in the middle. CDR3: CASSGPPGGLNSPLHF. As DNA, the CDR3 is TGTGCCAGTAGTGGCCCTCCTGGGGGTCTTAATTCACCCCTCCACTTT. Full variable domain (outside the CDR3, taken from reference TRBV19 and TRBJ1-6): DGGITQSPKYLFRKEGQNVTLSCEQNLNHDAMYWYRQDPGQGLRLIYYSQIVNDFQKGDIAEGYSVSREKKESFPLTVTSAQKNPTAFYLCASSGPPGGLNSPLHFGNGTRLTVT.

CDR3 nucleotide sequence: TGTGCCAGCAGTTTTGGGGGGAGGGACTCCTATAATTCACCCCTCCACTTT. It specifies CASSFGGRDSYNSPLHF. The J gene is TRBJ1-6, the V gene TRBV28, with D tentatively TRBD1 (5 bases). CDR3 length equals 17 residues. Trimming removed 3 bases at V and 0 bases at J, with 12 bases between. Germline V gene data show CDR1 as MDHEN and CDR2 as SYDVKM.

The rearrangement uses TRBV2 and TRBJ2-1; the match to TRBD2 covers 15 bases. This CDR3 spans 15 amino acids. The junction had 2 bases not matched to a gene; V was cut back by 5 bases and J by 6 bases. Germline CDR1 reads SNHLY; CDR2 reads FYNNEI. The CDR3 sequence is CASSWTSGGVNEQFF. The CDR3 bases are TGTGCCAGCAGTTGGACTAGCGGGGGGGTCAATGAGCAGTTCTTC. Combining the CDR3 with reference TRBV2 and TRBJ2-1 gives the whole variable domain EPEVTQTPSHQVTQMGQEVILRCVPISNHLYFYWYRQILGQKVEFLVSFYNNEISEKSEIFDDQFSVERPDGSNFTLKIRSTKLEDSAMYFCASSWTSGGVNEQFFGPGTRLTVL.

This clone has only one observation. The chain combines TRBV16 with TRBJ2-5; TRBD1 agrees at 7 bases. The CDR3 length is 18 residues. Trimming removed 2 bases from V and 5 bases from J; junction bases left unmatched: 17. Germline V gene lookup returns CDR1 KGHSY and CDR2 FQNENV. Here the CDR3 reads CASSQTGGSFTGVETQYF. CDR3 in DNA: TGTGCCAGCAGCCAAACCGGCGGGTCCTTCACAGGGGTGGAGACCCAGTACTTC.